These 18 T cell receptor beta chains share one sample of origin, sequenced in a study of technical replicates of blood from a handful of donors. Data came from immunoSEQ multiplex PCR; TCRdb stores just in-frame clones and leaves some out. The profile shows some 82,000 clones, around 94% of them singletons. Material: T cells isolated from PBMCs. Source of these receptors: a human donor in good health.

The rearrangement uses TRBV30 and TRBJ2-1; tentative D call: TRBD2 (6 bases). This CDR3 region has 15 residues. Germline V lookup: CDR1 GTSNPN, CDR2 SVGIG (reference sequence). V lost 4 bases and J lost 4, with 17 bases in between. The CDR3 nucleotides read TGTGCCTGGATCTTGGCCGGGAGTATGTACAATGAGCAGTTCTTC. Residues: CAWILAGSMYNEQFF.

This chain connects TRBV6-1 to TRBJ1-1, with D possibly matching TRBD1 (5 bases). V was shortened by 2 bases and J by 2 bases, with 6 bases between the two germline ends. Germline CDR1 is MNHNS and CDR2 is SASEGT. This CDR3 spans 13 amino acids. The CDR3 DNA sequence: TGTGCCAGCAGTGAACAGGGAAACACTGAAGCTTTCTTT. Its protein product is CASSEQGNTEAFF.

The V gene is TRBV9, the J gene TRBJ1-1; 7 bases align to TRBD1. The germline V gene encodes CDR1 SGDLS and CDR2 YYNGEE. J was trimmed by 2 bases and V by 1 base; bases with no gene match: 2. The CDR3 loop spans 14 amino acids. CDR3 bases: TGTGCCAGCAGCGTACAGGGGGAAAACACTGAAGCTTTCTTT. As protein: CASSVQGENTEAFF.

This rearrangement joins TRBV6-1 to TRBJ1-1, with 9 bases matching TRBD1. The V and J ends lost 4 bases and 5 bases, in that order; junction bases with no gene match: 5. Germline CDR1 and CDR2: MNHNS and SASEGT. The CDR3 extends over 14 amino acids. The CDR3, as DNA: TGTGCCAGCAGTGGCTCGGACAGGGGAACTGAAGCTTTCTTT. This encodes CASSGSDRGTEAFF.

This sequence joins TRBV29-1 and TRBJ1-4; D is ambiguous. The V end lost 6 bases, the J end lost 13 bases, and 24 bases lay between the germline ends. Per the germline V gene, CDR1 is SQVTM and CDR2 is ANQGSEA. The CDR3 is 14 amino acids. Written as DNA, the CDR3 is TGCAGCGTGATCTCGTCCCAAATAACTGATGGACTGTTTTTT. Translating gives CSVISSQITDGLFF.

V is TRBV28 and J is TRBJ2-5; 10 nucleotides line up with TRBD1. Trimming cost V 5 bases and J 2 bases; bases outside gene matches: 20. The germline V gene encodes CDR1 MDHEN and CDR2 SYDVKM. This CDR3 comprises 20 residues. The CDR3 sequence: CASSPSPGQGSGAAQETQYF. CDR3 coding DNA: TGTGCCAGCAGTCCATCCCCGGGACAGGGGTCGGGAGCGGCTCAAGAGACCCAGTACTTC.

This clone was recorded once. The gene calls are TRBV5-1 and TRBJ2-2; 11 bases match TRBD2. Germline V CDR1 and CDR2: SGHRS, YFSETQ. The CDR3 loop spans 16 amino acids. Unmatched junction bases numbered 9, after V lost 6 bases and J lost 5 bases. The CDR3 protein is CASTPTSGIMTGELFF. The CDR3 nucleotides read TGCGCCAGCACCCCGACTAGCGGGATAATGACCGGGGAGCTGTTTTTT. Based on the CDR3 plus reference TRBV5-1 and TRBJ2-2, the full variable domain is KAGVTQTPRYLIKTRGQQVTLSCSPISGHRSVSWYQQTPGQGLQFLFEYFSETQRNKGNFPGRFSGRQFSNSRSEMNVSTLELGDSALYLCASTPTSGIMTGELFFGEGSRLTVL.

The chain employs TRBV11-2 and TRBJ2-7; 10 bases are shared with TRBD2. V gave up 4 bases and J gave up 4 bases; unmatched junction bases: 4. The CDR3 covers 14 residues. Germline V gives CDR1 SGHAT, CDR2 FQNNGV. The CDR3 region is CASSSSGSRYEQYF. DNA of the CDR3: TGTGCCAGCAGCTCTAGCGGGAGCAGGTACGAGCAGTACTTC.

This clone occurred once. Here the CDR3 reads CAISEGQGISGNTIYF. The CDR3 DNA follows: TGTGCCATCAGTGAGGGGCAGGGAATCTCTGGAAACACCATATATTTT. The gene calls are TRBV10-3 and TRBJ1-3; D might be TRBD1 (5 bases). The germline V gene encodes CDR1 ENHRY and CDR2 SYGVKD. The CDR3 has 16 amino acids. Trimming pared 2 bases from V and 0 bases from J, leaving 11 bases between.

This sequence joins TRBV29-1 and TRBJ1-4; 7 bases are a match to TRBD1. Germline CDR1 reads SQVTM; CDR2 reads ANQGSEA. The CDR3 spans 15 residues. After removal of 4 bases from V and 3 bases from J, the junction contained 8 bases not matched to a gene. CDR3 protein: CSVGGTGVPNEKLFF. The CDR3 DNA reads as TGCAGCGTTGGGGGAACAGGGGTTCCTAATGAAAAACTGTTTTTT.

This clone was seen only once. CDR3 DNA: TGTGCCAGCAGCCGCCCAGTCCCTACTAGCGGGAGTTACGAGCAGTACTTC. Its protein is CASSRPVPTSGSYEQYF. The chain carries TRBV4-2 and TRBJ2-7, with 11 bases matching TRBD2. Germline lookup yields CDR1 LGHNA and CDR2 YNFKEQ. This CDR3 region has 17 residues. The junction had 12 bases not matched to a gene; V was cut back by 4 bases and J by 4 bases.

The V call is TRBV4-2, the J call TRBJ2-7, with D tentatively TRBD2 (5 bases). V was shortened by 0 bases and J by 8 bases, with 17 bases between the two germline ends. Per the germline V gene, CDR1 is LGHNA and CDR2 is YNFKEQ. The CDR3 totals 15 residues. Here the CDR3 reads CASSQDRETLLQQYF. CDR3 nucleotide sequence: TGTGCCAGCAGCCAAGATAGGGAGACTCTCCTACAGCAGTACTTC.

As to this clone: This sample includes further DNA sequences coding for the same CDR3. The CDR3 sequence is CASSVSGSSYNEQFF. The CDR3 region has the DNA TGTGCCAGCAGCGTTTCCGGGAGCTCCTACAATGAGCAGTTCTTC. The V call is TRBV9, the J call TRBJ2-1; possible D gene TRBD2, 6 bases. Germline CDR1 is SGDLS and CDR2 is YYNGEE. The V end was cut by 2 bases, the J end by 0 bases, with 9 bases between. This CDR3 spans 15 amino acids.

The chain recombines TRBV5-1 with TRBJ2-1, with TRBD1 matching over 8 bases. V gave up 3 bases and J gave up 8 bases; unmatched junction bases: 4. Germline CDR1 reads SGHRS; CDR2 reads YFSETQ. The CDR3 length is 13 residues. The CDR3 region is CASSYGTGDEQFF. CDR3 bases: TGCGCCAGCAGCTATGGGACAGGCGATGAGCAGTTCTTC.

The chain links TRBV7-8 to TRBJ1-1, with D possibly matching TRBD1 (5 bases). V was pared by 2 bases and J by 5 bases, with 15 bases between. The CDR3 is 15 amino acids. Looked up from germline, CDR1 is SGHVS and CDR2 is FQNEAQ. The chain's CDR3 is CASSLRAGNKTEAFF. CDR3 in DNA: TGTGCCAGCAGCTTAAGGGCAGGGAACAAGACTGAAGCTTTCTTT.

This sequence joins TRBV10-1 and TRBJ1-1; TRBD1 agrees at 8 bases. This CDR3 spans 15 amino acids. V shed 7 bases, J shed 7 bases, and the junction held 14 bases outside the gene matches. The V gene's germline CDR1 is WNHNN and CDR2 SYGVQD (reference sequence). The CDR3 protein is CASTPGDRPSGEAFF. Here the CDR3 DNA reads TGCGCCAGCACTCCTGGGGACAGGCCCTCGGGTGAAGCTTTCTTT.

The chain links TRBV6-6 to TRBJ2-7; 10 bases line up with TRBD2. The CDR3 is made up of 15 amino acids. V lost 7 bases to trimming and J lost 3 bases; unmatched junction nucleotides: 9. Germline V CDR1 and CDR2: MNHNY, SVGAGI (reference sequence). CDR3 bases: TGTGCCAGCACCTCCTCGACTAGCGGGCGCTACGAGCAGTACTTC. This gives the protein CASTSSTSGRYEQYF.

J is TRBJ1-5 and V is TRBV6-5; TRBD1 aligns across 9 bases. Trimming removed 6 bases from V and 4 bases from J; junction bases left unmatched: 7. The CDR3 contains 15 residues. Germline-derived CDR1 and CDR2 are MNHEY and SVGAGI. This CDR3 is CASRPPGQGNQPQHF. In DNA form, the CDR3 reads TGTGCCAGCAGACCACCGGGACAGGGAAATCAGCCCCAGCATTTT.